The T cell receptor beta chain described here comes from a study of T cell responses to AZD1222 COVID-19 vaccine. Only in-frame clones appear in the TCRdb table, and some are missing; sequencing was by immunoSEQ multiplex PCR. The profile shows about 150,000 clones, 82% of them singletons. Germline CDR1 reads KGHSH; CDR2 reads LQKENI. The CDR3 has 16 amino acids. Between the trimmed V and J ends, which lost 3 bases and 2 bases, there was a span of 16 bases. The chain couples TRBV18 to TRBJ1-1; the D gene is possibly TRBD1 (6 bases). The TCR originated in an adult in good health. This specimen was peripheral blood, taken on day 0 of MenACWY control vaccination. The CDR3: CASSPTDRPGNTEAFF. CDR3 DNA: TGTGCCAGCTCACCTACCGACAGGCCAGGAAACACTGAAGCTTTCTTT.